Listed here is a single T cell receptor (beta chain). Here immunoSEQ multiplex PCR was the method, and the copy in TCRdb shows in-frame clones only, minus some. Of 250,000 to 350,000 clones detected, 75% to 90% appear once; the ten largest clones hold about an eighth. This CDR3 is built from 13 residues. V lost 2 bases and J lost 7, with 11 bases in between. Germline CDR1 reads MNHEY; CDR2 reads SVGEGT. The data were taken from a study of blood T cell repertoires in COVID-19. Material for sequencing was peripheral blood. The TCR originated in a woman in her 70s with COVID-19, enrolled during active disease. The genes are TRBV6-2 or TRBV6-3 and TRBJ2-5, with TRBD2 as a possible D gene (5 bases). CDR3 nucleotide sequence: TGTGCCAGCAGTTACGGGAGCCTGGGGACCCAGTACTTC. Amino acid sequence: CASSYGSLGTQYF.